Below are 20 T cell receptor beta chains sequenced from a single sample in a study of T cell responses to AZD1222 COVID-19 vaccine. Data came from immunoSEQ multiplex PCR; TCRdb stores just in-frame clones and leaves some out. The profile shows some 200,000 clones, over 80% of them singletons. The material was peripheral blood, obtained on day 0 of AZD1222 vaccination. The receptor source for this set is an adult in good health.

The chain is built from TRBV9 and TRBJ1-1; D gene unclear. Germline CDR1 and CDR2: SGDLS and YYNGEE. Trimming pared 3 bases from V and 2 bases from J, leaving 11 bases between. CDR3 length: 14 residues. In DNA form, the CDR3 reads TGTGCCAGCAGCGCTACTATCTCAAACACTGAAGCTTTCTTT. It specifies CASSATISNTEAFF.

This chain joins TRBV4-1 and TRBJ2-1, with 12 bases matching TRBD2. The CDR3 spans 14 residues. The germline V gene encodes CDR1 MGHRA and CDR2 YSYEKL. With V trimmed by 8 bases and J by 1 base, 0 bases remained unmatched. The CDR3 region is CASGLAGSYNEQFF. The CDR3 region has the DNA TGCGCCAGCGGACTAGCGGGGTCCTACAATGAGCAGTTCTTC.

This clone occurred once. The CDR3 region is CASSLPGLAGTTYEQYF. CDR3 DNA sequence: TGCGCCAGCAGCTTGCCGGGACTAGCGGGAACAACCTACGAGCAGTACTTC. The chain joins TRBV5-1 to TRBJ2-7; 13 bases line up with TRBD2. The V segment lost 1 base and the J segment 2 bases; nucleotides outside the gene matches: 6. CDR3 size: 17 residues. Germline CDR1 and CDR2: SGHRS and YFSETQ.

The V and J genes are TRBV6-2 or TRBV6-3 and TRBJ2-5, with 8 bases matching TRBD1. The ends lost 2 bases at V and 0 bases at J; junction bases unmatched: 8. Germline values: CDR1 MNHEY, CDR2 SVGEGT. The CDR3 runs to 17 residues. CDR3 nucleotides: TGTGCCAGCAGTTACCCCGACAGGGGCGAATACCAAGAGACCCAGTACTTC. This encodes CASSYPDRGEYQETQYF.

The genes are TRBV7-2 and TRBJ2-1; D is perhaps TRBD2 (5 bases). Trimming cost V 4 bases and J 8 bases, with 15 bases left between them. This CDR3 has 14 amino acids. The germline gives CDR1 SGHTA, CDR2 FQGNSA. This CDR3 reads CASSSGPARDEQFF. In nucleotides, the CDR3 is TGTGCCAGCAGCTCCGGGCCGGCGAGGGATGAGCAGTTCTTC.

V and J are TRBV27 and TRBJ2-7; a weak D match, TRBD2 (6 bases). V lost 0 bases, J lost 0 bases, and 12 bases lay in between. Germline CDR1 MNHEY, CDR2 SMNVEV (reference sequence). The CDR3 is 16 residues long. This CDR3 is CASSLSMGGSSYEQYF. CDR3 nucleotides: TGTGCCAGCAGTTTATCAATGGGGGGAAGCTCCTACGAGCAGTACTTC.

The V gene is TRBV7-2, the J gene TRBJ1-2; a weak D match, TRBD1 (6 bases). The V gene's germline CDR1 is SGHTA and CDR2 FQGNSA. V shed 4 bases and J shed 2 bases, with 17 bases lying between them. CDR3 length: 16 residues. The DNA of the CDR3 is TGTGCCAGCAGCTCCGCATACAGGGTATCCAACTATGGCTACACCTTC. Translating it yields CASSSAYRVSNYGYTF.

The CDR3 DNA reads as TGTGCCAGCATCCTTACAGGGCGCACTGAAGCTTTCTTT. Protein product: CASILTGRTEAFF. This chain uses TRBV5-6 with TRBJ1-1; weak D call: TRBD1 (6 bases). V lost 6 bases, J lost 4 bases, and 13 bases lay in between. The germline V gene has CDR1 SGHDT and CDR2 YYEEEE. This CDR3 has 13 amino acids.

The chain employs TRBV11-3 and TRBJ1-5; D perhaps matches TRBD1 (5 bases). Per germline, CDR1 SGHNT and CDR2 YENEEA. V dropped 1 base and J dropped 5 bases, with 9 bases sitting between them. CDR3 size: 14 residues. The DNA of the CDR3 is TGTGCCAGCAGCTTAGGACAGTTCCATCAGCCCCAGCATTTT. Its protein is CASSLGQFHQPQHF.

The chain recombines TRBV5-5 with TRBJ1-5; tentatively, D is TRBD1 (5 bases). V was clipped by 3 bases and J by 5 bases, with 6 bases between them. This CDR3 region has 12 residues. The germline V gene has CDR1 SGHKS and CDR2 YYEKEE (reference sequence). CDR3 sequence (DNA): TGTGCCAGCAGCTCCAGGGATCAGCCCCAGCATTTT. Residues: CASSSRDQPQHF.

This clone has just one count. The V gene is TRBV6-5, the J gene TRBJ1-1, with 10 positions matching TRBD1. This CDR3 comprises 14 residues. Germline V gene sequence: CDR1 MNHEY, CDR2 SVGAGI. Germline trimming cut 6 bases from V and 5 bases from J; bases unmatched to any gene: 6. CDR3 in amino acids: CASRWTGGGTEAFF. The CDR3 DNA reads TGTGCCAGCAGGTGGACAGGGGGTGGGACTGAAGCTTTCTTT.

The rearrangement joins TRBV7-9 to TRBJ1-2; perhaps TRBD1 as D (6 bases). The germline V gene encodes CDR1 SEHNR and CDR2 FQNEAQ (reference sequence). V lost 5 bases to trimming and J lost 5 bases, with 15 bases between them. This CDR3 is built from 14 residues. The CDR3 DNA reads as TGTGCCAGCAGCCGAGGACAGCTAGAGTATGGCTACACCTTC. Amino acid sequence: CASSRGQLEYGYTF.

V and J are TRBV4-1 and TRBJ2-5; D not certain. The CDR3 runs to 15 residues. V lost 1 base to trimming and J lost 2 bases, with 11 bases between them. From germline, CDR1 is MGHRA and CDR2 YSYEKL. This CDR3 reads CASSQGVGLQETQYF. CDR3 DNA sequence: TGCGCCAGCAGCCAAGGGGTAGGGTTGCAAGAGACCCAGTACTTC.

V and J are TRBV5-8 and TRBJ1-2; D is uncertain. Germline CDR1 reads SGHTS; CDR2 reads YDEGEE. The length of the CDR3 is 15 residues. V was trimmed by 0 bases and J by 1 base, leaving 10 bases between them. Here the CDR3 reads CASSLDLSRNYGYTF. The CDR3 DNA follows: TGTGCCAGCAGCTTGGATTTGTCCCGTAACTATGGCTACACCTTC.

The chain uses TRBV2 and TRBJ2-3, with D possibly matching TRBD1 (6 bases). With 5 bases removed from V and 4 bases from J, the gap between germline ends came to 10 bases. The CDR3 runs to 13 residues. The germline V gene has CDR1 SNHLY and CDR2 FYNNEI. The CDR3 DNA sequence: TGTGCCAGCAGTACAGGGTTGGCAGATACGCAGTATTTT. Protein sequence: CASSTGLADTQYF.

V gene TRBV7-2 combines with J gene TRBJ1-2; tentatively, D is TRBD1 (6 bases). V was shortened by 6 bases and J by 4 bases, with 12 bases between the two germline ends. This CDR3 has 13 amino acids. Germline CDR1 reads SGHTA; CDR2 reads FQGNSA. The DNA of the CDR3 is TGTGCCAGCAGACCTACAGGGTTCTATGGCTACACCTTC. It specifies CASRPTGFYGYTF.

V usage is TRBV6-4 and J usage is TRBJ1-2; D ambiguous. The CDR3 spans 16 residues. Looked up from germline, CDR1 is MRHNA and CDR2 is SNTAGT. V was shortened by 0 bases and J by 8 bases, with 19 bases between the two germline ends. The CDR3 coding sequence is TGTGCCAGCAGTGACTCTGGGAAGGCGGTATTTGAAGGCTACACCTTC. It is translated as CASSDSGKAVFEGYTF.

This clone was recorded only once. V usage is TRBV6-1 and J usage is TRBJ1-3; possibly TRBD1 for D (6 bases). The CDR3 has 14 amino acids. Germline CDR1 is MNHNS and CDR2 is SASEGT. Trimming cost V 2 bases and J 3 bases, with 8 bases left between them. CDR3: CASSELRGGNTIYF. CDR3 sequence (DNA): TGTGCCAGCAGTGAACTCAGGGGTGGAAACACCATATATTTT.

CDR3: CASSSDGRTNYGYTF. CDR3 sequence (DNA): TGTGCCAGCAGCTCCGACGGACGAACTAACTATGGCTACACCTTC. This chain connects TRBV7-2 to TRBJ1-2; D ambiguous. Germline values: CDR1 SGHTA, CDR2 FQGNSA. This CDR3 spans 15 amino acids. Deletions cut 4 bases from V and 0 bases from J, with 12 bases between.

The rearrangement uses TRBV7-9 and TRBJ2-7; D gene uncertain. Germline values: CDR1 SEHNR, CDR2 FQNEAQ (reference sequence). V gave up 1 base and J gave up 6 bases, with 7 bases separating them. CDR3 length: 12 amino acids. CDR3 coding DNA: TGTGCCAGCAGCTTAGTTTTTGGCGAGCAGTACGTC. Amino acids: CASSLVFGEQYV.